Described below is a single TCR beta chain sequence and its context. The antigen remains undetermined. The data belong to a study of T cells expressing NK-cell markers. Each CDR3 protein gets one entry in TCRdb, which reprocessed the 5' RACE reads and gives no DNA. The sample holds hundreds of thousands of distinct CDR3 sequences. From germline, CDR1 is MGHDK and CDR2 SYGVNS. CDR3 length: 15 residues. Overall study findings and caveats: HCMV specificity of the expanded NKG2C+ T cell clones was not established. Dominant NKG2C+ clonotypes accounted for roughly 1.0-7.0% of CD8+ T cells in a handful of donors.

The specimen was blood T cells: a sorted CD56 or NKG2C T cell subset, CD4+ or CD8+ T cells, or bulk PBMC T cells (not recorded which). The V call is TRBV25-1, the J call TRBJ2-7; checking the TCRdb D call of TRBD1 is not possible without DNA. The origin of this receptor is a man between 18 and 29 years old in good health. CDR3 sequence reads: CASSFWTGITYEQYF.